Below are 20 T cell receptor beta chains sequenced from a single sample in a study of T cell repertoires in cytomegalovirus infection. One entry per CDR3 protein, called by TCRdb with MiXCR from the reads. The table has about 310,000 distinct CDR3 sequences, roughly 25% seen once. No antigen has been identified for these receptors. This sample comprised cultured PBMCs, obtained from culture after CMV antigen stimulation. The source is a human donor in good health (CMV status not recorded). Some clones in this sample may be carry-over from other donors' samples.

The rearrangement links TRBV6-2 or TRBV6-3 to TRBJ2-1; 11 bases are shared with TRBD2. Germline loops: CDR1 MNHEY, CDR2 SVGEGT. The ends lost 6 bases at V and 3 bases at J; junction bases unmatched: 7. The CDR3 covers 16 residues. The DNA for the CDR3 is TGTGCCAGCAGCCGGATGGGGACTAGCGGCTACAATGAGCAGTTCTTC. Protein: CASSRMGTSGYNEQFF.

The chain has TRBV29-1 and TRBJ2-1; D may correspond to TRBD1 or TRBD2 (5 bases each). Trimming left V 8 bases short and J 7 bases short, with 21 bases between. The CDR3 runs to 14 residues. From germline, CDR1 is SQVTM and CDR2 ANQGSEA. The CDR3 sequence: CSHLGTDLWNEQFF. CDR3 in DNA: TGCAGCCATTTAGGGACGGACCTATGGAATGAGCAGTTCTTC.

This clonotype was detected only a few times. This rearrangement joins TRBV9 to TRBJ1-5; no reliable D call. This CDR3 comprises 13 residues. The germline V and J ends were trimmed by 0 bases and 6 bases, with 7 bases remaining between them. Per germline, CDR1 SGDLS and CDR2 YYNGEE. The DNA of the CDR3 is TGTGCCAGCAGCGTAGACGGGAGTCAGCCCCAGCATTTT. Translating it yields CASSVDGSQPQHF.

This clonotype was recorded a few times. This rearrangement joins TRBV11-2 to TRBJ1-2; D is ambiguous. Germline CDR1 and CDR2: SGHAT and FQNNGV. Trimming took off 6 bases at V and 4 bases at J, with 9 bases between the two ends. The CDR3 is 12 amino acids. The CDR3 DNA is TGTGCCAGCAGGGGTGATGCCTATGGCTACACCTTC. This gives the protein CASRGDAYGYTF.

CDR3 nucleotide sequence: TGCGCCAGCTCCCGCGGGAGGGCCGGTGGCCACAATGAGCAGTTCTTC. It yields the protein CASSRGRAGGHNEQFF. The chain carries TRBV4-1 and TRBJ2-1; TRBD2 aligns across 9 bases. Germline loops: CDR1 MGHRA, CDR2 YSYEKL. This CDR3 region has 16 residues. Losses at the gene ends were 8 bases for V and 5 bases for J; bases not matched to a gene: 13.

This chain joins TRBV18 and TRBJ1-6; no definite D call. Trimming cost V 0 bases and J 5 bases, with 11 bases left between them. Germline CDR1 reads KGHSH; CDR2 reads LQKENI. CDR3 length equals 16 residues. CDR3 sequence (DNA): TGTGCCAGCTCACCACCGGGGAGTAGAAATAATTCACCCCTCCACTTT. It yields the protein CASSPPGSRNNSPLHF. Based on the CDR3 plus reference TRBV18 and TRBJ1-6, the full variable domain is NAGVMQNPRHLVRRRGQEARLRCSPMKGHSHVYWYRQLPEEGLKFMVYLQKENIIDESGMPKERFSAEFPKEGPSILRIQQVVRGDSAAYFCASSPPGSRNNSPLHFGNGTRLTVT.

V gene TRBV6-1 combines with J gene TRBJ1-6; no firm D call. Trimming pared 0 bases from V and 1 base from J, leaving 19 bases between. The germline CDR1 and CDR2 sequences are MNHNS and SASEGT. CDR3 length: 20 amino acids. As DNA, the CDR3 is TGTGCCAGCAGTGAAGCGCGTGGAGTCTGGGAGGAGTCCTATAATTCACCCCTCCACTTT. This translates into CASSEARGVWEESYNSPLHF.

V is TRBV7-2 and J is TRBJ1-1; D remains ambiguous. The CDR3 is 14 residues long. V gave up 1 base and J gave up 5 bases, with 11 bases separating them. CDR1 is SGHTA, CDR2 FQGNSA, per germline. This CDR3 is CASSLEGRRTEAFF. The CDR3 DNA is TGTGCCAGCAGCTTAGAGGGTAGGAGGACTGAAGCTTTCTTT. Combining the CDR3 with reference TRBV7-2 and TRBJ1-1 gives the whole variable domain GAGVSQSPSNKVTEKGKDVELRCDPISGHTALYWYRQSLGQGLEFLIYFQGNSAPDKSGLPSDRFSAERTGGSVSTLTIQRTQQEDSAVYLCASSLEGRRTEAFFGQGTRLTVV.

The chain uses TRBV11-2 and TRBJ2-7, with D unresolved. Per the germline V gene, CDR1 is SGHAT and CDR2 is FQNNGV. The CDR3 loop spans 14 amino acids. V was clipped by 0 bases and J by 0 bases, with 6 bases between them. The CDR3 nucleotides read TGTGCCAGCAGCTTAGAGGTCAGCTCCTACGAGCAGTACGTC. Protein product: CASSLEVSSYEQYV.

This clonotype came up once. The CDR3, as DNA: TGCGTCGTAGGCGGATTGCTATCCAATGAGCAGTTCTTC. Amino acids: CVVGGLLSNEQFF. V and J are TRBV29-1 and TRBJ2-1; D gene ambiguous. This CDR3 contains 13 residues. In germline, CDR1 is SQVTM, CDR2 ANQGSEA.

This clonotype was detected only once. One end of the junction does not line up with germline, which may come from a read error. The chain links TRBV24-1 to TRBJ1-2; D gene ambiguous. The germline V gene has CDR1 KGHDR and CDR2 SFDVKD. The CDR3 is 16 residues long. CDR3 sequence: CATSDSPGTPNDGYTF. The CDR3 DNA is TGTGCCACCAGTGATTCACCGGGAACTCCTAACGATGGCTACACCTTC.

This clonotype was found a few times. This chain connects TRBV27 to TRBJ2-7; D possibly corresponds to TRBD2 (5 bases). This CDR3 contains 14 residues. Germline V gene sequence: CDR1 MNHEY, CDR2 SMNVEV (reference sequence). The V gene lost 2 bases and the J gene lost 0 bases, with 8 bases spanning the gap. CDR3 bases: TGTGCCAGCAGTTTAAGCGGTTACTCCTACGAGCAGTACTTC. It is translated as CASSLSGYSYEQYF.

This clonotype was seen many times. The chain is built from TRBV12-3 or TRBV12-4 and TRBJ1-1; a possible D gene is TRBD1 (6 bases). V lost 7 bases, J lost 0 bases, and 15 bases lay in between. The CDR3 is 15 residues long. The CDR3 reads CASTQAGQMNTEAFF. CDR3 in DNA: TGTGCCAGCACTCAAGCCGGACAGATGAACACTGAAGCTTTCTTT.

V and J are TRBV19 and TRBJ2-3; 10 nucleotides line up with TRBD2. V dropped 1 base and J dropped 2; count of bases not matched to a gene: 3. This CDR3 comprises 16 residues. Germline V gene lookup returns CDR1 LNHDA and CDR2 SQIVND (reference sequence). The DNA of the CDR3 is TGTGCCAGTAGTATAGGACTAGCGGGCTACACAGATACGCAGTATTTT. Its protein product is CASSIGLAGYTDTQYF.

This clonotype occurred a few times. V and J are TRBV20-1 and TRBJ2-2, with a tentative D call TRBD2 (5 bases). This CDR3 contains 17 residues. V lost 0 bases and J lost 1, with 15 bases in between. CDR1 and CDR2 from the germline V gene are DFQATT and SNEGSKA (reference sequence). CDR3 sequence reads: CSARDGPGGLNTGELFF. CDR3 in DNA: TGCAGTGCTAGAGATGGCCCCGGCGGACTGAACACCGGGGAGCTGTTTTTT.

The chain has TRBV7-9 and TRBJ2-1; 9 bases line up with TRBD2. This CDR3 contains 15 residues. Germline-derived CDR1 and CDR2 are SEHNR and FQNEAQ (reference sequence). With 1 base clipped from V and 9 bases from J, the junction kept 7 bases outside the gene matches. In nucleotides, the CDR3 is TGTGCCAGCAGCTTAGGCGGGAGGGCCTCCCCTGAGCAGTTCTTC. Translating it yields CASSLGGRASPEQFF.

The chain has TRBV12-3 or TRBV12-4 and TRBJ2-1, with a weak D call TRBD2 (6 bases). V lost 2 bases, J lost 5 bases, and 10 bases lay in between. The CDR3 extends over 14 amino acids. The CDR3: CASSLRRGNNEQFF. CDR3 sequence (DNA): TGTGCCAGCAGTTTAAGGCGGGGCAACAATGAGCAGTTCTTC.

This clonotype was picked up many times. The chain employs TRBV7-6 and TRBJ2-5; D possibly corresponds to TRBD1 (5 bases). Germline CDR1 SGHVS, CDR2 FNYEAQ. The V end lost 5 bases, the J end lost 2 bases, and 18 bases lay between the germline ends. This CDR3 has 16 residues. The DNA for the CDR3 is TGTGCCAGCAGCCCTAGGGGAACCCGATGGCAAGAGACCCAGTACTTC. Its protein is CASSPRGTRWQETQYF.

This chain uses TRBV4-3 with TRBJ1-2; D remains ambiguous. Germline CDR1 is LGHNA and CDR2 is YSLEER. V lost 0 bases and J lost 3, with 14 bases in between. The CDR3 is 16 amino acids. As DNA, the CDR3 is TGCGCCAGCAGCCAAGATAGAGGTTTTGGGTACTATGGCTACACCTTC. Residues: CASSQDRGFGYYGYTF.

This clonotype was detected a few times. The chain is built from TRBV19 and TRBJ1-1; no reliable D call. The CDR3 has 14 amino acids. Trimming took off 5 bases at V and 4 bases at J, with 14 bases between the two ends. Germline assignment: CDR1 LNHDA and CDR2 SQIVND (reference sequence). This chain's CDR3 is CASSPRQVGTEAFF. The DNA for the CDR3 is TGTGCCAGTAGTCCACGCCAGGTGGGCACTGAAGCTTTCTTT.